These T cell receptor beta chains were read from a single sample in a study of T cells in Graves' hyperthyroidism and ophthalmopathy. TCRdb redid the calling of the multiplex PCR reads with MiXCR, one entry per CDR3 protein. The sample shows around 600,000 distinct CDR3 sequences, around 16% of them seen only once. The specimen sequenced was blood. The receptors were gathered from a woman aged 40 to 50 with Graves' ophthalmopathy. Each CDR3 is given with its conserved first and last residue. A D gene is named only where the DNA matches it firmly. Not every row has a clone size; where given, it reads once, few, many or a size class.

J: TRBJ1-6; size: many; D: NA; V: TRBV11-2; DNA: TGTGCCAGCAGCTTAGAAGGGGGTGTTTCACCCCTCCACTTT; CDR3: CASSLEGGVSPLHF
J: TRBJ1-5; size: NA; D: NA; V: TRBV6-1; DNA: TGTGCCAGCAGTGATGGGGTGGAGTTGGAGCCCCAGCATTTT; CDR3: CASSDGVELEPQHF
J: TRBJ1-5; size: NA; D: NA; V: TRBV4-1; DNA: TGCGCCAGCAGCCGCGGACAGCCATATAGCAATCAGCCCCAGCATTTT; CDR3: CASSRGQPYSNQPQHF
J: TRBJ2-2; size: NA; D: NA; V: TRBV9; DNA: TGTGCCAGCAGCGTACTGATGGACAGTTCGAACACCGGGGAGCTGTTTTTT; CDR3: CASSVLMDSSNTGELFF
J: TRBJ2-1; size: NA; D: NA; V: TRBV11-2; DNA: TGTGCCAGCAGCTTAAGGCGGGACGGTGAGCAGTTCTTC; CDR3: CASSLRRDGEQFF
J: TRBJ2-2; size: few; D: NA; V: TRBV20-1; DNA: TGCAGTGCTAGAGATTCCAGGGTGGGCACCGGGGAGCTGTTTTTT; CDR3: CSARDSRVGTGELFF
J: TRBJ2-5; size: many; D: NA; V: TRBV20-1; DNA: TGCAGTGCTACGTCGGACGGTCAACAAGAGACCCAGTACTTC; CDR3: CSATSDGQQETQYF
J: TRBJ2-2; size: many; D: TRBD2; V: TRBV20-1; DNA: TGCAGTGCTAGTTCGGCGGGAGTAGGCACCGGGGAGCTGTTTTTT; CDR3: CSASSAGVGTGELFF
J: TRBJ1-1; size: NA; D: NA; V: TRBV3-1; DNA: TGTGCCAGCAGCCCCGCTAATAGCCATACAGCTTTCTTT; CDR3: CASSPANSHTAFF
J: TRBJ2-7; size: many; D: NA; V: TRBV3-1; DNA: TGTGCCAGCAGCCCCAGACAGAGCTCCTACGAGCAGTACTTC; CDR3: CASSPRQSSYEQYF
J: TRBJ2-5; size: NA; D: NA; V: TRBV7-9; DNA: TGTGCCAGCAGCTTATTGGAGGCTCAGTACTTC; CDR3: CASSLLEAQYF
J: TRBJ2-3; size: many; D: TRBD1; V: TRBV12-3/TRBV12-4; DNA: TGTGCCAGCAGCCTCGACCCGGGACAGGGGTCTTCAGATACGCAGTATTTT; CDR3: CASSLDPGQGSSDTQYF
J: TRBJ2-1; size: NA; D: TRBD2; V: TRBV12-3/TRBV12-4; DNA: TGTGCCAGCAGTTACTCGATCCCGACTAGCGGGAGGCCATCCTTCTACAATGAGCAGTTCTTC; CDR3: CASSYSIPTSGRPSFYNEQFF
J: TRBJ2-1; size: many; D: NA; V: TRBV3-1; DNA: TGTGCCAGCAGCCAGCATTTAGGAGGGGGTGAGCAGTTCTTC; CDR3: CASSQHLGGGEQFF
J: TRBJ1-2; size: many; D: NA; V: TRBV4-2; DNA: TGTGCCAGCAGCCAAGAACGGAACTATGGCTACACCTTC; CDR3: CASSQERNYGYTF
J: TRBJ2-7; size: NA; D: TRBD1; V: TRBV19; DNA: TGTGCCAGTAGCCACCCGGTTGGACAGGGCAGGCCATACGAGCAGTACTTC; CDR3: CASSHPVGQGRPYEQYF